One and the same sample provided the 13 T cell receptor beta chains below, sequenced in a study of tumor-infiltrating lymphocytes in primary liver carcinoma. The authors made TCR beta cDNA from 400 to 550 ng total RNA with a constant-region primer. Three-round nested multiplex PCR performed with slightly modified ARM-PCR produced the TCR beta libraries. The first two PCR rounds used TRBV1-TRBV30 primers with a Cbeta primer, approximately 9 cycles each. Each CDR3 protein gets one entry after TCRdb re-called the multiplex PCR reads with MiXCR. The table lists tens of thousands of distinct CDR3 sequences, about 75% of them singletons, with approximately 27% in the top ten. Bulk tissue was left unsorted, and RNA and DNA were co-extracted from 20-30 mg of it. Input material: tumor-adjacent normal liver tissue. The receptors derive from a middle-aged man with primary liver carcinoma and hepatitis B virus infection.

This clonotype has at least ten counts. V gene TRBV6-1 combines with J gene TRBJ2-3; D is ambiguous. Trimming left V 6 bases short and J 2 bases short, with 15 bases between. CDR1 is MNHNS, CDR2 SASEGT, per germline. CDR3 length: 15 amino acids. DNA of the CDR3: TGTGCCAGCAGAGTAGAACCACCCTTCACAGATACGCAGTATTTT. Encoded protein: CASRVEPPFTDTQYF.

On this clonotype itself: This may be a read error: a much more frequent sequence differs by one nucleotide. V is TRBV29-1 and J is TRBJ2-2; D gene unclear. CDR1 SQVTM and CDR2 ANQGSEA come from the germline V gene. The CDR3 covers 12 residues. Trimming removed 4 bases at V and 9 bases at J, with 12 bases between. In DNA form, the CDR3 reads TGCAGCGTTGCAGATGGTTCCTGGGAGCTGTTTTTT. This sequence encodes CSVADGSWELFF.

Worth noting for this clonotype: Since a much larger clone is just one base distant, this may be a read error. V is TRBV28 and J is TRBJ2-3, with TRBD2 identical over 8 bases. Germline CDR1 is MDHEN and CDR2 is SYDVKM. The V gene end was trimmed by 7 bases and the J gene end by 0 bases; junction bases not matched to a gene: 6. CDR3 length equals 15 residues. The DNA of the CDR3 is TGTGCCAGCAATTTTAGCGGGATTAGCACAGATACGCAGTATTTT. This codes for CASNFSGISTDTQYF.

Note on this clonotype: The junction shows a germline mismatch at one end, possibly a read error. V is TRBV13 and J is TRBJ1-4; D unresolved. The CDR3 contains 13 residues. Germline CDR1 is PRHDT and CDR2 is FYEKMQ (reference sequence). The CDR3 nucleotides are TGTGCCGGCAGTCCCTCCACTAATGAAAAACTGTTTTTT. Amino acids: CAGSPSTNEKLFF.

The CDR3 DNA reads TGCAGCGTCGCATCTGACAACTCGGCAGACTATGGCTACACCTTC. Its protein product is CSVASDNSADYGYTF. The chain joins TRBV29-1 to TRBJ1-2, with unresolved D. Germline V gene data show CDR1 as SQVTM and CDR2 as ANQGSEA. The CDR3 spans 15 residues. Trimming removed 6 bases at V and 3 bases at J, with 20 bases between.

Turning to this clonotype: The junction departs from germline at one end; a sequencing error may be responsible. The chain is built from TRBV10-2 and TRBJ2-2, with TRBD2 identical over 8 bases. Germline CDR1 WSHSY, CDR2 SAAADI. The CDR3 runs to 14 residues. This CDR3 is CAISIGLAPGELFF. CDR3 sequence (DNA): TGCGCCATCAGTATTGGACTAGCCCCCGGGGAGCTGTTTTTT.

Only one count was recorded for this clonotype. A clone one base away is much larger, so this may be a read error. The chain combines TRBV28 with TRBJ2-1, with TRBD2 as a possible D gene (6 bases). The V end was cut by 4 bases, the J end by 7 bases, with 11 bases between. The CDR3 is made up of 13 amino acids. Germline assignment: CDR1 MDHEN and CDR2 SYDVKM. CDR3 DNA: TGTGCCAGCAGTTCACGACTAGGGAATGAGCAGTTCTTC. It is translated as CASSSRLGNEQFF.

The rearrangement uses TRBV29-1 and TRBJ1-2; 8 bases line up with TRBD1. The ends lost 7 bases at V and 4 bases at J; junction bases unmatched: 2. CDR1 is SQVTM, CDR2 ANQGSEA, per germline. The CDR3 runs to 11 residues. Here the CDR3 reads CSDDRGYGYTF. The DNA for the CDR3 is TGCAGCGACGACAGGGGCTATGGCTACACCTTC.

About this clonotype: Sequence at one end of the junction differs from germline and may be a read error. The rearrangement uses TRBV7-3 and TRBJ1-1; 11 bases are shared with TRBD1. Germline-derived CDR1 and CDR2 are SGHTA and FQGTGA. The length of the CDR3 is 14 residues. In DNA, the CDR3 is TGTGCCAGCAGCGGGACAGGGGGGATAGCTGAAGCTCTCTTT. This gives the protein CASSGTGGIAEALF.

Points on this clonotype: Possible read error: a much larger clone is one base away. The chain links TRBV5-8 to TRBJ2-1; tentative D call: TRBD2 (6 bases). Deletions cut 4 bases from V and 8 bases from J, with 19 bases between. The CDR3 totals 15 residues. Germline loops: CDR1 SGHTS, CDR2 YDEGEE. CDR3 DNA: TGTGCCAGCAGCCCCTCAATAATGGGAGGCTATGAGCAGTTCTTC. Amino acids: CASSPSIMGGYEQFF. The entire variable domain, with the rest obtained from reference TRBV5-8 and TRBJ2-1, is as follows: EAGVTQSPTHLIKTRGQQATLRCSPISGHTSVYWYQQALGLGLQFLLWYDEGEERNRGNFPPRFSGRQFPNYSSELNVNALELEDSALYLCASSPSIMGGYEQFFGPGTRLTVL.

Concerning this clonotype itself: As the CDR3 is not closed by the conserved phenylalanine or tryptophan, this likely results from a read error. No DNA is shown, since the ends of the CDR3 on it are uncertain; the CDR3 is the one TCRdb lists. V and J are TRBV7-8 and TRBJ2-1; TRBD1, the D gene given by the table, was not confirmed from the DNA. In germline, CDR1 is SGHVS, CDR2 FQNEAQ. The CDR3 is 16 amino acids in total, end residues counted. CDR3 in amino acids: CASSLQGAGSYNEQFY.

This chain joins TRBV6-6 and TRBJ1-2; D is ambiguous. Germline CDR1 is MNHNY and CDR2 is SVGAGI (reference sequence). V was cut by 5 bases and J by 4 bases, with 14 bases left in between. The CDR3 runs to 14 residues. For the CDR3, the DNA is TGTGCCAGCAGTACCCGGGCAGCAGTCTATGGCTACACCTTC. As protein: CASSTRAAVYGYTF.

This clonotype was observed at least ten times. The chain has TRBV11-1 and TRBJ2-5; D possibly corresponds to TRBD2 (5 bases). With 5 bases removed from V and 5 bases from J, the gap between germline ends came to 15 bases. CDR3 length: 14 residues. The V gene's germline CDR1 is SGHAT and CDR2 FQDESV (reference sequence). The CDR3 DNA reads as TGTGCCAGCAGCGGCAGAGGAGCGGAGGAGACCCAGTACTTC. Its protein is CASSGRGAEETQYF.